This TCR beta chain is from a study of cytomegalovirus exposure and HLA in healthy donors listed by TCRdb under 2017. About the study as a whole: According to an earlier analysis of 587 of the donors, about 190 million T cells yielded some 110 million unique TCR beta sequences and approximately 300 Gb of sequence data. About 300 gigabases of sequencing data and about 92 million unique TCR sequences made up an early release that covered some 640 HLA-typed donors. The genetic ancestry cluster associated with self-reported Caucasian donors included over 80% of the roughly 380 genotyped donors. The aim of the study was to test whether cataloging public T cell receptors could identify signatures of past pathogen exposure. Using immunosequencing, the study profiled T cell repertoires from 666 subjects and related those repertoires to cytomegalovirus serostatus. In addition to the first cohort of 500 to 850 subjects, a separate validation cohort of approximately 110 different subjects was used. The study combined high-throughput TCR immunosequencing, statistical association of individual TCRs with disease status, and machine learning to predict cytomegalovirus infection status. A later analysis re-examined previously published TCR beta repertoires from several hundred donors and added high-resolution HLA genotyping to investigate patterns of TCR occurrence. Rather than drawing on any new phenotypic data, the later analysis identified candidate immune exposures from TCR beta sequences and the way those sequences occurred across donors. In an earlier analysis of roughly 600 of the donors, high-throughput TCR beta sequencing was used to judge whether each TCR beta V gene segment behaved as functional or pseudogenic. Alongside the repertoire data, information on donor age, sex, ethnicity and CMV serostatus was compiled. A later genetic analysis took genome-wide SNP genotypes for about 65% of the 666 donors and used that subset as a discovery cohort. All discovery cohort repertoires had been generated on a single sequencing platform. HLA typing covered class I and class II loci at four-digit resolution. The number of donors typed differed by locus, with roughly 620-640 for A, B, C, DRB1 and DQB1, around 500 for DQA1, approximately 570 for DPA1, and 400 to 490 for DPB1. Roughly 5 DR-DQ haplotypes were handled as single units for association and clustering, since linkage in the cohort was strong. On average, roughly 200,000 unique TCR beta nucleotide sequences were sequenced per donor among 350 to 400 genotyped donors of the cohort, with roughly 18% of those sequences being non-productive. Overall results and qualifications from the work: A further reported finding was that TCR beta sequences accurately predicted the HLA-A and HLA-B alleles for most subjects in the first cohort. According to a later analysis, TCR association rates differed among HLA loci, with DRB1 alleles showing the most associated TCRs and HLA-C alleles showing the fewest. A few of the identified cytomegalovirus-associated TCR beta chains were confirmed in vitro to be specific for cytomegalovirus antigens. In a later analysis, HLA-associated TCR beta chains showed more clonal expansion and lower generation probabilities than non-associated chains that were equally common. A cluster of highly shared sequence variants was judged likely to be a technical artifact of the sequencing pipeline. A later analysis associated 15,000 to 20,000 TCR beta sequences with specific HLA alleles at a false discovery rate of 0.05. While some public TCRs were present in many individuals, most TCR sequences turned up only very rarely across donors. CMV serostatus was the only immune exposure information available for the cohort. Roughly 17 rarely observed V segments, including chromosome 9 orphons, were excluded from the earlier analysis of 550 to 700 of the donors because counts were too low. In a later genetic analysis, fewer N-insertions in productive TCRs were reported among donors in an Asian-associated ancestry cluster than the roughly 700-donor mean. The authors suggested that the approach could potentially be generalized to other disease states and immunological phenotypes. A later analysis found that most CMV-associated TCR beta chains appeared HLA-restricted, with HLA associations seemingly driven largely by CMV exposure. Correlated functional status among segregating V segments might be attributable to linkage disequilibrium, but an unknown experimental factor could not be ruled out. Because HLA typing was missing for some donors at each locus, association tests included only the typed subset. The cohort was sequenced for TCR beta chains only, and without alpha or paired-chain data the features that could be detected were limited. The study gave a list of some 150 TCR beta chains associated with cytomegalovirus. Several of the top co-occurrence clusters appeared to be linked to parvovirus B19, influenza, CMV and Epstein-Barr virus, according to a later analysis. When HLA alleles, especially DR and DQ, strongly co-occurred, attributing TCR associations to individual alleles was difficult. Some IMGT-functional V segments, including TRBV6-2 and TRBV6-3, could not be distinguished by the 87-base-pair reads and were therefore excluded. The presence/absence analyses assumed that sequencing depth was roughly uniform across donors, and that assumption may not be true. Cytomegalovirus status was reported to be diagnosed by the classifier with high specificity and sensitivity in both the original and validation cohorts. An association between a missense DCLRE1C variant and V-gene and J-gene trimming of TCR beta chains was found in a later genetic analysis and replicated in an independent cohort. In an earlier analysis of some 540 of the donors, most TCR beta V segments appeared in productive rearrangements about 87% or about 30% of the time, broadly matching IMGT annotations.

The cohort comprised several hundred healthy bone marrow donors. All cohort members were sampled while nominally healthy, although unrecorded immune exposures were likely present. The donor was CMV seronegative and was included in the group of over 300 seronegative cohort members. Every donor gave a peripheral blood sample, and the peripheral blood mononuclear cells from that sample were used for TCR beta sequencing. The Qiagen DNeasy Blood Extraction Kit was used to extract genomic DNA from the blood cell samples. V gives up 0 bases and J gives up 13 bases, and the segment between their germline ends measures 22 bases. CDR1 MNHEY and CDR2 SVGAGI are derived from the germline V gene. From the cysteine through the phenylalanine, the CDR3 covers 15 amino acids. Just the 45-base CDR3 DNA is kept, in frame starting at base 1. A word on this clone: Its antigen is unknown. Within one base of it there is no much larger clone, and no base qualities were kept.

The method was the immunoSEQ multiplex PCR assay. A mixture of 60 forward primers for TCR Vbeta segments and 13 reverse primers for TCR Jbeta segments was used in the multiplex PCR. Amplification of the CDR3 region of rearranged TCR beta genes was performed with a multiplex PCR assay on genomic DNA. The Illumina HiSeq System was used to sequence the amplified TCR beta libraries as 87-base-pair reads. As for how the authors treated the data: In a later analysis, tens of millions of unique TCR beta chains were counted across the approximately 620 repertoires, and roughly 11 million of these chains were shared by at least two donors. To remove PCR and sequencing errors, raw reads were error-corrected and collapsed into unique sequences using a nearest-neighbor algorithm that merged closely related sequences. Alignment of CDR3 sequences to IMGT reference sequences was used to assign V, D and J gene segments. For a sequence to be retained, a match of at least six nucleotides to both a V gene segment and a J gene segment was required. A rearrangement was called productive if the CDR3 had no stop codons and remained in frame with V and J, and every other rearrangement was called non-productive. CDR3 was defined according to IMGT convention as the region running from the second conserved V-encoded cysteine to the conserved J-encoded phenylalanine. Sequences without an unambiguous match to a single V gene segment were excluded from the earlier analysis of several hundred of the donors. An earlier analysis of roughly 590 of the donors called V segments functional above 56.7% productive rearrangements and segregating when the between-donor standard deviation exceeded 5%. A statistical classification framework was built to diagnose cytomegalovirus status from the catalog of TCR beta chain sequences. In a later analysis, V and J genes were assigned by comparing TCR nucleotide sequences against IMGT/GENE-DB human TR gene sequences. In a later analysis, CDR3 sequences and most-parsimonious VDJ recombination scenarios were assigned using the TCRdist pipeline. A later analysis defined each TCR beta chain by its CDR3 amino acid sequence plus V-gene family, and excluded reads lacking a unique V-gene family. As a way to deal with suspected cross-contamination and a sequencing artifact, a later analysis dropped more than 500 nucleotide sequences that were highly shared and had low generation probability. In a later analysis, a clonal expansion index was calculated for each public chain from normalized within-repertoire ranks of inferred template counts. In a later analysis, generation probabilities were computed with a VDJ recombination model fitted to out-of-frame rearrangements, and the resulting probabilities were checked against IGoR. A later analysis scored TCR-TCR, TCR-HLA and TCR-CMV co-occurrence with hypergeometric tests, applying a repertoire-size bias correction to TCR pairs. A later analysis estimated false discovery rates by permuting HLA or CMV assignments 20 times. In a later analysis, co-occurring TCRs were grouped using DBSCAN, with TCRdist sequence similarity added in when clustering inside HLA-allele-positive subsets. Co-occurrence clustering excluded repertoires with fewer than 30,000 or more than 120,000 public chains, plus five with anomalous nucleotide sharing. TCRdb mirrors the immuneACCESS table, restricted to in-frame sequences. Some clones are absent from its copies; in checked studies, under half trace to an unresolved V gene, and the reason for the others is unknown. D and trimming come from the DNA, and the V and J calls and clone size come from that table. A total of about 180,000 clones appear in this sample, roughly 70% of them only once. Of the sample, roughly 3% falls within the top ten clones.

This sequence originates from a male donor in good health and CMV-seronegative. The sequenced sample was PBMCs. The chain uses TRBV6-5 and TRBJ2-7, with a tentative D gene TRBD1 over 5 matching bases. The DNA sequence is given as TGTGCCAGCAGTTACTCGATGGGTCTTGGGGCCAGCCTTTACTTC. It is translated as CASSYSMGLGASLYF.